What follows are 29 T cell receptor beta chains derived from one specimen sequenced in a study of blood T cell repertoires in COVID-19. The method was immunoSEQ multiplex PCR; TCRdb's version includes in-frame clones alone and lacks a portion of them. The table includes 200,000 to 300,000 clones, under 85% detected once. Sequenced: peripheral blood. The receptors originated from a man aged 30 to 45 who had recovered from COVID-19.

The chain has TRBV5-1 and TRBJ1-6, with a weak D call TRBD1 (5 bases). V lost 0 bases and J lost 7, with 8 bases in between. This CDR3 spans 14 amino acids. Germline V gene sequence: CDR1 SGHRS, CDR2 YFSETQ. This CDR3 is CASSLGQKNSPLHF. As DNA, the CDR3 is TGCGCCAGCAGCTTGGGACAGAAGAATTCACCCCTCCACTTT.

V usage is TRBV19 and J usage is TRBJ1-4, with TRBD1 matching 7 bases. Germline V gene sequence: CDR1 LNHDA, CDR2 SQIVND (reference sequence). The CDR3 spans 16 residues. V lost 3 bases, J lost 0 bases, and 4 bases stayed unmatched. CDR3 amino acids: CASSIGQETTNEKLFF. CDR3 DNA: TGTGCCAGTAGTATCGGACAGGAAACAACTAATGAAAAACTGTTTTTT.

The chain combines TRBV7-9 with TRBJ1-1; 8 positions agree with TRBD1. Germline trimming cut 5 bases from V and 0 bases from J; bases unmatched to any gene: 5. Germline V gene data show CDR1 as SEHNR and CDR2 as FQNEAQ (reference sequence). The CDR3 is 15 residues long. This CDR3 reads CASSPRQGMNTEAFF. DNA of the CDR3: TGTGCCAGCAGCCCACGACAGGGGATGAACACTGAAGCTTTCTTT.

This clone was seen only once. The chain carries TRBV3-1 (or the pseudogene TRBV3-2) and TRBJ2-3, with D perhaps TRBD2 (6 bases). Trimming left V 2 bases short and J 2 bases short, with 11 bases between. The CDR3 is 15 residues long. Germline V gene lookup returns CDR1 LGHDT and CDR2 YNNKEL (reference sequence). The CDR3 sequence is CASSQRGGNTDTQYF. CDR3 nucleotide sequence: TGTGCCAGCAGCCAACGGGGAGGCAACACAGATACGCAGTATTTT.

The chain recombines TRBV12-5 with TRBJ2-1, with D tentatively TRBD1 (5 bases). The CDR3 sequence is 13 residues long. V was clipped by 0 bases and J by 7 bases, with 7 bases between them. Germline lookup yields CDR1 LGHNT and CDR2 FRNRAP. The CDR3 region is CASGLVPGNEQFF. In nucleotides, the CDR3 is TGTGCTAGTGGTTTGGTACCAGGGAATGAGCAGTTCTTC. The full variable domain, its missing parts supplied by reference TRBV12-5 and TRBJ2-1, is DARVTQTPRHKVTEMGQEVTMRCQPILGHNTVFWYRQTMMQGLELLAYFRNRAPLDDSGMPKDRFSAEMPDATLATLKIQPSEPRDSAVYFCASGLVPGNEQFFGPGTRLTVL.

This sequence joins TRBV6-1 and TRBJ1-6, with 7 positions matching TRBD1. Germline V gives CDR1 MNHNS, CDR2 SASEGT. The trim removed 4 bases at V and 2 bases at J, leaving 5 bases unmatched. The length of the CDR3 is 16 residues. The DNA for the CDR3 is TGTGCCAGCAGTGGGACAGGCAGGCCCTATAATTCACCCCTCCACTTT. Translated, it gives CASSGTGRPYNSPLHF.

The rearrangement uses TRBV4-2 and TRBJ1-2; D is unclear. Per the germline V gene, CDR1 is LGHNA and CDR2 is YNFKEQ. This CDR3 region has 14 residues. V lost 11 bases and J lost 4, with 20 bases in between. The CDR3 DNA sequence: TGTGCCTCGAGGGTCGAGATAGGCCCCTATGGCTACACCTTC. It codes for CASRVEIGPYGYTF.

The chain links TRBV2 to TRBJ1-3; D is perhaps TRBD1 (6 bases). The germline CDR1 and CDR2 sequences are SNHLY and FYNNEI. The ends were cut back, 8 bases at V and 4 bases at J, with 15 bases in the middle. The CDR3 consists of 14 residues. CDR3 sequence (DNA): TGTGCCAGCGGATACAGGGAGAGAGGAAACACCATATATTTT. This encodes CASGYRERGNTIYF.

The CDR3: CASSRTANYGYTF. As DNA, the CDR3 is TGTGCCAGCAGTAGGACAGCTAACTATGGCTACACCTTC. The chain links TRBV6-6 to TRBJ1-2, with D tentatively TRBD1 (6 bases). Germline V gives CDR1 MNHNY, CDR2 SVGAGI (reference sequence). CDR3 size: 13 residues. Trimming stripped 5 bases from V and 0 bases from J, with 7 bases between.

In this sample, this clone turned up once. The chain carries TRBV5-8 and TRBJ1-5; D unresolved. In germline, CDR1 is SGHTS, CDR2 YDEGEE. The CDR3 has 15 amino acids. Deletions cut 0 bases from V and 3 bases from J, with 10 bases between. CDR3: CASSLGTVFNQPQHF. CDR3 DNA: TGTGCCAGCAGCTTGGGCACGGTTTTCAATCAGCCCCAGCATTTT. Complete variable domain (other parts from reference TRBV5-8 and TRBJ1-5): EAGVTQSPTHLIKTRGQQATLRCSPISGHTSVYWYQQALGLGLQFLLWYDEGEERNRGNFPPRFSGRQFPNYSSELNVNALELEDSALYLCASSLGTVFNQPQHFGDGTRLSIL.

This chain links TRBV28 with TRBJ1-1; the D gene is possibly TRBD1 (6 bases). V was cut by 7 bases and J by 10 bases, with 13 bases left in between. This CDR3 contains 11 residues. CDR1 and CDR2 from the germline V gene are MDHEN and SYDVKM. CDR3 sequence (DNA): TGTGCCAGCAAGGGGGGAGGGGCAGCTTTCTTT. This translates into CASKGGGAAFF.

This chain joins TRBV7-2 and TRBJ2-5, with a weak D call TRBD1 (6 bases). The V gene lost 2 bases and the J gene lost 5 bases, with 12 bases spanning the gap. The CDR3 covers 14 residues. The germline gives CDR1 SGHTA, CDR2 FQGNSA. CDR3 coding DNA: TGTGCCAGCAGCTTAATGGGGGCCGGGGAGACCCAGTACTTC. Translated: CASSLMGAGETQYF.

The gene calls are TRBV19 and TRBJ1-2, with 9 bases that match TRBD1. The ends lost 9 bases at V and 9 bases at J; junction bases unmatched: 14. CDR1 and CDR2 from the germline V gene are LNHDA and SQIVND (reference sequence). The CDR3 contains 14 residues. CDR3 DNA sequence: TGTGCCAGCAGACGTCCGGGACAGGGTCTGAGCTACACCTTC. Residues: CASRRPGQGLSYTF.

The chain links TRBV6-5 to TRBJ2-7, with D tentatively TRBD1 (7 bases). V was clipped by 6 bases and J by 7 bases, with 10 bases between them. The CDR3 is made up of 11 amino acids. Per germline, CDR1 MNHEY and CDR2 SVGAGI. In DNA form, the CDR3 reads TGTGCCAGCAGGACAGGGAGGGAGCAGTACTTC. Encoded protein: CASRTGREQYF.

The sample holds one count of this clone. The J gene is TRBJ2-7, the V gene TRBV19, with D perhaps TRBD1 (5 bases). The CDR3 sequence is 14 residues long. CDR1 LNHDA and CDR2 SQIVND come from the germline V gene (reference sequence). V lost 4 bases and J lost 0, with 10 bases in between. The CDR3 region is CASSNRGGSYEQYF. CDR3 DNA: TGTGCCAGTAGTAATAGGGGCGGCTCCTACGAGCAGTACTTC.

The CDR3 sequence: CASNVRARGTDTQYF. The CDR3 region has the DNA TGTGCCAGCAACGTCAGGGCCCGTGGCACAGATACGCAGTATTTT. The chain is built from TRBV11-2 and TRBJ2-3, with D tentatively TRBD1 (5 bases). Germline lookup yields CDR1 SGHAT and CDR2 FQNNGV. The V gene lost 7 bases and the J gene lost 1 base, with 15 bases spanning the gap. This CDR3 has 15 residues.

This clone occurred once. This chain connects TRBV7-2 to TRBJ2-3; no definite D call. The CDR3 runs 13 residues. From germline, CDR1 is SGHTA and CDR2 FQGNSA. Trimming took off 3 bases at V and 4 bases at J, with 8 bases between the two ends. The CDR3 here is CASSFGPADTQYF. The DNA of the CDR3 is TGTGCCAGCAGCTTTGGGCCTGCAGATACGCAGTATTTT.

J is TRBJ2-7 and V is TRBV6-5; TRBD2 is a possible D gene (5 bases). CDR3 length: 14 amino acids. The V and J ends lost 7 bases and 0 bases respectively, with 13 bases between them. The germline V gene has CDR1 MNHEY and CDR2 SVGAGI. The CDR3 spells CASTLDGNSYEQYF. CDR3 nucleotide sequence: TGTGCCAGCACCTTGGACGGGAACTCCTACGAGCAGTACTTC.

V gene TRBV5-4 combines with J gene TRBJ2-1, with D perhaps matching TRBD1 (5 bases). The CDR3 sequence is 13 residues long. Germline CDR1 and CDR2: SGHNT and YYREEE (reference sequence). Trimming stripped 4 bases from V and 6 bases from J, with 11 bases between. CDR3 in amino acids: CASSPQGTNEQFF. CDR3 sequence (DNA): TGTGCCAGCAGCCCTCAGGGAACCAATGAGCAGTTCTTC.

The genes are TRBV7-2 and TRBJ1-3; D may be TRBD1 (6 bases). Trimming took off 5 bases at V and 1 base at J, with 12 bases between the two ends. Per germline, CDR1 SGHTA and CDR2 FQGNSA. This CDR3 region has 15 residues. The CDR3 here is CASSPTGGSGNTIYF. The CDR3 nucleotides read TGTGCCAGCAGCCCGACAGGAGGTTCTGGAAACACCATATATTTT.

The CDR3 loop reads CASSRRTEGNTEAFF. In DNA form, the CDR3 reads TGTGCCAGCAGTCGTCGGACAGAGGGGAACACTGAAGCTTTCTTT. The V call is TRBV6-5, the J call TRBJ1-1; the D gene is possibly TRBD1 (6 bases). The CDR3 is 15 residues long. The ends were cut back, 5 bases at V and 1 base at J, with 14 bases in the middle. Germline CDR1 reads MNHEY; CDR2 reads SVGAGI.

The chain couples TRBV5-4 to TRBJ2-3, with 10 positions matching TRBD2. V gave up 2 bases and J gave up 4 bases; unmatched junction bases: 7. The CDR3 loop spans 16 amino acids. In germline, CDR1 is SGHNT, CDR2 YYREEE (reference sequence). The CDR3: CASSLFSGGSADTQYF. The CDR3 DNA follows: TGTGCCAGCAGCTTATTTAGCGGGGGGTCTGCAGATACGCAGTATTTT.

This chain joins TRBV5-1 and TRBJ2-7; 8 bases are a match to TRBD1. Germline V gene data show CDR1 as SGHRS and CDR2 as YFSETQ. Germline trimming cut 2 bases from V and 3 bases from J; bases unmatched to any gene: 7. This CDR3 contains 15 residues. CDR3 in DNA: TGCGCCAGCAGCTTTAGTGGGACAGGACTCTACGAGCAGTACTTC. This encodes CASSFSGTGLYEQYF.

This chain uses TRBV21-1 with TRBJ1-1. TRBV21-1 constitutes a pseudogene. This CDR3 is built from 15 residues. The CDR3 loop is CASSNSINLNTEAFF. CDR3 coding DNA: TGTGCCAGCAGCAACTCTATCAATTTAAACACTGAAGCTTTCTTT.

This sequence joins TRBV20-1 and TRBJ2-3; 10 nucleotides agree with TRBD1. This CDR3 is built from 15 residues. With V trimmed by 3 bases and J by 5 bases, 8 bases remained unmatched. Germline values: CDR1 DFQATT, CDR2 SNEGSKA (reference sequence). The CDR3 loop is CSASIGTGVRDTQYF. The CDR3 DNA is TGCAGTGCTAGTATCGGGACAGGGGTTAGAGATACGCAGTATTTT.

CDR3 sequence (DNA): TGTGCCAGCAGGACTGTAGCGGGGGCCCAGTACTTC. It specifies CASRTVAGAQYF. V usage is TRBV2 and J usage is TRBJ2-5; 9 bases fit TRBD2. The germline gives CDR1 SNHLY, CDR2 FYNNEI. With 6 bases clipped from V and 9 bases from J, the junction kept 5 bases outside the gene matches. The CDR3 runs to 12 residues. The entire variable domain, with the rest obtained from reference TRBV2 and TRBJ2-5, is as follows: EPEVTQTPSHQVTQMGQEVILRCVPISNHLYFYWYRQILGQKVEFLVSFYNNEISEKSEIFDDQFSVERPDGSNFTLKIRSTKLEDSAMYFCASRTVAGAQYFGPGTRLLVL.

This clone was seen a handful of times. The V and J genes are TRBV28 and TRBJ1-6, with 7 bases that match TRBD1. This CDR3 has 15 residues. Germline lookup yields CDR1 MDHEN and CDR2 SYDVKM. V was clipped by 6 bases and J by 9 bases; unmatched bases: 11. The CDR3 DNA reads TGTGCCAGCAGACTCCCTACAGGGGTGGGTTCACCCCTCCACTTT. Translation: CASRLPTGVGSPLHF.

The chain combines TRBV9 with TRBJ1-5, with 7 bases identical to TRBD1. The CDR3 spans 13 residues. Germline V gene lookup returns CDR1 SGDLS and CDR2 YYNGEE. V trimming: 3 bases; J trimming: 8 bases; junction bases outside the gene matches: 5. The CDR3, as DNA: TGTGCCAGCAGCGAGACAGGGTTGGAGCCCCAGCATTTT. This sequence encodes CASSETGLEPQHF.

This clone was counted between two and nine times. This chain connects TRBV28 to TRBJ1-2, with TRBD1 as a possible D gene (5 bases). The V and J ends lost 4 bases and 4 bases respectively, with 22 bases between them. The germline V gene has CDR1 MDHEN and CDR2 SYDVKM. This CDR3 has 17 residues. Here the CDR3 reads CASSSTSGGGTFYGYTF. The CDR3 DNA reads TGTGCCAGCAGTTCGACGAGTGGGGGTGGGACTTTCTATGGCTACACCTTC.